This T cell receptor (beta chain) emerged from a study of cytomegalovirus exposure and HLA in healthy donors. Turning to the study itself: The same platform used for the approximately 670 first-cohort repertoires was also used for the 95 to 150 validation repertoires, as a later analysis reported.

Using immunoSEQ multiplex PCR, the repertoire was profiled, and TCRdb retains in-frame clones only, with some absent. The table has 65,000 to 90,000 clones, around 90% seen once. V lost 6 bases to trimming and J lost 0 bases, with 6 bases between them. Germline V gene data show CDR1 as LNHNV and CDR2 as YYDKDF (reference sequence). The CDR3 is made up of 13 amino acids. Points on this clone: Its target is unknown.

General observations from the study: Most TCR sequences were rare, but some public TCRs occurred in many donors. Per published reports, the classifier diagnosed cytomegalovirus status with high specificity and sensitivity.

The study drew the donors from its approximately 110-subject validation cohort, separate from the 666-subject first cohort. The chain carries TRBV15 and TRBJ2-1; D is undetermined. Sequenced material: PBMCs. This receptor was taken from a woman aged 18-29 years in good health and CMV-seropositive. In DNA, the CDR3 is TGTGCCACCAGACAGAGCTCCTACAATGAGCAGTTCTTC. This codes for CATRQSSYNEQFF.